There are a few counts of the clone carrying this TCR beta chain. Its target is not known. The CDR3 contains 16 residues. V lost 6 bases, J lost 1 base, and 10 bases stayed unmatched. Germline V gene lookup returns CDR1 SQVTM and CDR2 ANQGSEA. The record originates from a study of cytomegalovirus exposure and HLA in healthy donors. Study-level background: In a previous analysis, 110 million or so unique TCR beta sequences were found from 150 million to 200 million T cells.

The study sampled nominally healthy donors, though unrecorded immune exposures were likely. Study findings and constraints: About 90% or about 30% of the time was how often most TCR beta V segments were productive, according to an earlier analysis. 164 TCR beta chains were listed as cytomegalovirus-associated.

The study ran its PCR with 60 Vbeta and 13 Jbeta primers. Method: immunoSEQ multiplex PCR; TCRdb's copy keeps in-frame clones and lacks some. This sample has under 200,000 clones, with about 13% found just once. The clonotype comes from a man between 50 and 59 years old in good health and CMV-seropositive. Material for sequencing was PBMCs. This chain joins TRBV29-1 and TRBJ2-7; 12 bases are a match to TRBD1. CDR3 in amino acids: CSVGGTGGFISYEQYF. DNA for the CDR3: TGCAGCGTCGGCGGGACAGGGGGCTTCATATCCTACGAGCAGTACTTC.